A single sample is the source of the 4 T cell receptor beta chains below, sequenced in a study of T cells in Graves' hyperthyroidism and ophthalmopathy. Researchers amplified the TCR beta CDR3 regions from RNA transcripts. First-round RT-PCR targeting the TCR CDR3 was performed with the HTBI primer set. TCRdb re-analysed the multiplex PCR reads in MiXCR, keeping a single row per CDR3 protein. The profile shows 300,000 to 500,000 distinct CDR3 sequences, around an eighth of them singletons. The material sequenced was blood. Receptor source: a man in his fifties or sixties with Graves' ophthalmopathy.

This clonotype was recorded at least ten times. The chain employs TRBV7-8 and TRBJ2-7; 13 nucleotides align to TRBD2. The CDR3 totals 16 residues. CDR1 is SGHVS, CDR2 FQNEAQ, per germline. The trim removed 5 bases at V and 11 bases at J, leaving 15 bases unmatched. CDR3 in DNA: TGTGCCAGCAGCCCTATCGCCGGGACTAGCGGGATTAAGGAGTACTTC. It translates to CASSPIAGTSGIKEYF.

This rearrangement joins TRBV6-1 to TRBJ2-7, with TRBD2 matching over 7 bases. Germline loops: CDR1 MNHNS, CDR2 SASEGT. CDR3 length: 14 amino acids. V lost 10 bases, J lost 5 bases, and 14 bases stayed unmatched. The DNA for the CDR3 is TGTGCCACCGGGGAGGGAGTCCCACCCGACGAGCAGTACTTC. This gives the protein CATGEGVPPDEQYF.

There are many counts of this clonotype. The chain has TRBV5-1 and TRBJ2-3; D gene ambiguous. The ends were cut back, 0 bases at V and 5 bases at J, with 4 bases in the middle. CDR1 SGHRS and CDR2 YFSETQ come from the germline V gene. CDR3 length: 12 residues. Here the CDR3 reads CASSLDLDTQYF. DNA for the CDR3: TGCGCCAGCAGCTTGGATCTAGATACGCAGTATTTT.

The table lists this clonotype with many counts. The chain links TRBV11-1 to TRBJ2-7, with D possibly matching TRBD2 (5 bases). Trimming shortened V by 2 bases and J by 2 bases, and 13 bases separated the two germline ends. CDR1 SGHAT and CDR2 FQDESV come from the germline V gene (reference sequence). CDR3 length equals 15 residues. This CDR3 is CASSLTGSETYEQYF. The CDR3, as DNA: TGTGCCAGCAGCTTAACTGGGAGCGAAACCTACGAGCAGTACTTC.